Only one count was recorded for the clone carrying this TCR beta chain. Methods used by the authors: Reference gene primer amplification yielded estimated nucleated cell counts. Measured with immunoSEQ multiplex PCR; TCRdb has only the in-frame clones, and not every one. That table is the source of V, J and clone size, and D and trimming were worked out from the DNA. The sample holds fewer than 500,000 clones, around 86% seen once. The germline V gene encodes CDR1 SNHLY and CDR2 FYNNEI. This CDR3 is built from 11 residues. Trimming left V 8 bases short and J 7 bases short, with 11 bases between. The data derive from a study of blood T cell repertoires in COVID-19. Study-wide context: The United States, Italy and Spain supplied acute and convalescent COVID-19 samples. T cells, B-cell-depleted T cells, or PBMCs supplied cDNA or gDNA.

Sequencing was performed on peripheral blood. The sequence was collected from a woman aged 25 to 39 with active or convalescent COVID-19. The chain joins TRBV2 to TRBJ1-1, with D unresolved. CDR3 nucleotide sequence: TGTGCCAGCGGAGGGCCCGTTGAAGCTTTCTTT. It codes for CASGGPVEAFF. The full variable domain, rest sourced from reference TRBV2 and TRBJ1-1, is EPEVTQTPSHQVTQMGQEVILRCVPISNHLYFYWYRQILGQKVEFLVSFYNNEISEKSEIFDDQFSVERPDGSNFTLKIRSTKLEDSAMYFCASGGPVEAFFGQGTRLTVV.